The subject of this entry is one T cell receptor (beta chain). The data belong to a study of control samples from healthy donors and cancer patients. The CDR3 is 14 residues long. V gave up 4 bases and J gave up 0 bases, with 9 bases separating them. The germline V gene has CDR1 SNHLY and CDR2 FYNNEI. Generated by immunoSEQ multiplex PCR, the TCRdb table keeps only in-frame clones and is missing some. The data show some 120,000 clones, 75% to 90% seen once. The sequenced sample was PBMCs. The V and J genes are TRBV2 and TRBJ1-1, with a tentative D call TRBD1 (5 bases). This clonotype was sampled from a woman aged 45 to 65 with colorectal cancer. The DNA of the CDR3 is TGTGCCAGCAGTGTCTGGACACTGAACACTGAAGCTTTCTTT. It specifies CASSVWTLNTEAFF.